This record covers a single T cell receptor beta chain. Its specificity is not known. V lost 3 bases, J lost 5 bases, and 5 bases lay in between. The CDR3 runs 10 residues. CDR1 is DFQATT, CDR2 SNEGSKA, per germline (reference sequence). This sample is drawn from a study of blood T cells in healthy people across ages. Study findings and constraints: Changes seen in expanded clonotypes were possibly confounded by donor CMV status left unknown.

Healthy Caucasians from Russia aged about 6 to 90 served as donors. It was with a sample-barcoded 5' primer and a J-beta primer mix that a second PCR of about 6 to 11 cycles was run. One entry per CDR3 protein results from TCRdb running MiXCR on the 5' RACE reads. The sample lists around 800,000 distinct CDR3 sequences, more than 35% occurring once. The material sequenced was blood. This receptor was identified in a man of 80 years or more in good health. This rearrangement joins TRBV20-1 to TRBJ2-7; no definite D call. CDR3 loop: CSASDNEQYF. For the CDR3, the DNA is TGCAGTGCTAGTGACAACGAGCAGTACTTC.